This record covers a single T cell receptor (beta chain). Its target antigen remains unknown. Base qualities are not provided; no much larger clone lies one nucleotide away. This entry is derived from a study of cytomegalovirus exposure and HLA in healthy donors (dated by TCRdb to about 2017). A note on the overall study: According to an earlier analysis of a few hundred of the donors, some 180 million T cells yielded 95 million to 140 million unique TCR beta sequences and 250 to 350 Gb of sequence data. An early release covering some 640 HLA-typed donors comprised approximately 290 gigabases of sequencing data and approximately 85 million unique TCR sequences. Among the roughly 390 genotyped donors, under 90% belonged to the genetic ancestry cluster associated with self-reported Caucasian donors. The aim of the study was to test whether cataloging public T cell receptors could identify signatures of past pathogen exposure. Using immunosequencing, the study profiled T cell repertoires from some 670 subjects and related those repertoires to cytomegalovirus serostatus. Along with the approximately 700-subject first cohort, a separate validation cohort of over 90 different subjects was used. To predict cytomegalovirus infection status, the study brought together high-throughput TCR immunosequencing, statistical association of individual TCRs with disease status, and machine learning. A later analysis re-analyzed previously published TCR beta repertoires from approximately 670 donors and added high-resolution HLA genotyping to study TCR occurrence patterns. The later analysis used no new phenotypic data to find candidate immune exposures, relying instead on TCR beta sequences and their occurrence across donors. An earlier analysis of around 540 of the donors applied high-throughput TCR beta sequencing to assess whether each TCR beta V gene segment acted as functional or pseudogenic. Donor age, sex, ethnicity and CMV serostatus were compiled together with the repertoire data. In a later genetic analysis, genome-wide SNP genotypes for about 55% of the roughly 700 donors were used, and that subset was treated as a discovery cohort. All discovery cohort repertoires had been generated using a single sequencing platform. HLA typing included class I and class II loci at four-digit resolution. The number of donors typed differed by locus, with about 620-630 for A, B, C, DRB1 and DQB1, about 500 for DQA1, over 600 for DPA1, and some 440 for DPB1. About five DR-DQ haplotypes were treated as single units for association and clustering because of strong linkage in the cohort. Among approximately 370 genotyped donors of the cohort, an average of around 250,000 unique TCR beta nucleotide sequences was sequenced per donor, of which about 18% were non-productive.

What the work shows at the level of the full study, not this receptor alone: According to a later genetic analysis, donors in an Asian-associated ancestry cluster had fewer N-insertions in productive TCRs than the roughly 700-donor mean. A later analysis found that most CMV-associated TCR beta chains appeared HLA-restricted, with HLA associations seemingly driven largely by CMV exposure. A further reported finding was that TCR beta sequences accurately predicted the HLA-A and HLA-B alleles for most subjects in the first cohort. While some public TCRs were present in many individuals, most TCR sequences turned up only very rarely across donors. When HLA alleles, especially DR and DQ, strongly co-occurred, TCR associations were difficult to assign to individual alleles. In a later genetic analysis, a missense DCLRE1C variant was associated with V-gene and J-gene trimming of TCR beta chains, and the association was replicated in an independent cohort. Sequencing depth was assumed to be roughly uniform across donors in the presence/absence analyses, though that assumption may not hold. In both the original and validation cohorts, the classifier was reported to diagnose cytomegalovirus status with high specificity and sensitivity. Because counts were too low, roughly 18 rarely observed V segments, including chromosome 9 orphons, were left out of the earlier analysis of a few hundred of the donors. In an earlier analysis of more than 450 of the donors, most TCR beta V segments were observed in productive rearrangements about 90% or about 30% of the time, broadly matching IMGT annotations. CMV serostatus was the only immune exposure information available for the cohort. A later analysis found that TCR association rates varied across HLA loci, with DRB1 alleles showing the most associated TCRs and HLA-C alleles the fewest. The authors suggested that the approach could potentially be extended to other disease states and immunological phenotypes. Several of the top co-occurrence clusters appeared to be linked to parvovirus B19, influenza, CMV and Epstein-Barr virus, according to a later analysis. A few of the identified cytomegalovirus-associated TCR beta chains were confirmed in vitro to be specific for cytomegalovirus antigens. The cohort was sequenced for TCR beta chains only, and without alpha or paired-chain data the features that could be detected were limited. Correlated functional status among segregating V segments might be attributable to linkage disequilibrium, but an unknown experimental factor could not be ruled out. A group of highly shared sequence variants was considered likely to be a technical artifact of the sequencing pipeline. Compared with equally common non-associated chains, HLA-associated TCR beta chains in a later analysis were more clonally expanded and had lower generation probabilities. Because HLA typing was missing for some donors at each locus, association tests included only the typed subset. Some IMGT-functional V segments, including TRBV6-2 and TRBV6-3, could not be distinguished by the 87-base-pair reads and were therefore excluded. A later analysis associated 17,000 or so TCR beta sequences with specific HLA alleles at a false discovery rate of 0.05. The study gave a list of 150 to 200 TCR beta chains associated with cytomegalovirus.

V was cut back by 0 bases and J by 3 bases, leaving a gap of 14 bases between them. From the cysteine up to the phenylalanine, the CDR3 has a length of 16 residues. Solely the CDR3 DNA is kept, with 48 bases framed from the first base. The germline V gene specifies SGDLS as CDR1 and YYNGEE as CDR2. The library was generated by the immunoSEQ multiplex PCR assay. A mixture of 60 forward primers for TCR Vbeta segments and 13 reverse primers for TCR Jbeta segments was used in the multiplex PCR. A multiplex PCR assay on genomic DNA amplified the CDR3 region of rearranged TCR beta genes. Amplified TCR beta libraries were sequenced as 87-base-pair reads on the Illumina HiSeq System. The study's processing was this. In a later analysis, tens of millions of unique TCR beta chains were counted across the 500 to 850 repertoires, and about 10 million of these chains were shared by at least two donors. To remove PCR and sequencing errors, raw reads were error-corrected and collapsed into unique sequences using a nearest-neighbor algorithm that merged closely related sequences. To assign V, D and J gene segments, CDR3 sequences were aligned to IMGT reference sequences. For a sequence to be retained, a match of at least six nucleotides to both a V gene segment and a J gene segment was required. Rearrangements were called productive when the CDR3 lacked stop codons and stayed in frame with V and J; all others were non-productive. CDR3 was defined by IMGT convention, running from the second conserved V-encoded cysteine to the conserved J-encoded phenylalanine. In an earlier analysis of approximately 500 of the donors, sequences lacking an unambiguous match to a single V gene segment were excluded. In an earlier analysis of several hundred of the donors, V segments were called functional above 56.7% productive rearrangements and were called segregating when the between-donor standard deviation exceeded 5%. A statistical classification framework was built for diagnosing cytomegalovirus status from the catalog of TCR beta chain sequences. V and J gene assignment, in a later analysis, came from comparing TCR nucleotide sequences with IMGT/GENE-DB human TR gene sequences. The TCRdist pipeline was used in a later analysis to assign CDR3 sequences and most-parsimonious VDJ recombination scenarios. In a later analysis, each TCR beta chain was defined by its CDR3 amino acid sequence together with its V-gene family, and reads without a unique V-gene family were excluded. In a later analysis, several hundred highly shared, low-generation-probability nucleotide sequences were removed to address suspected cross-contamination and a sequencing artifact. For each public chain, a later analysis derived a clonal expansion index from normalized ranks of inferred template counts within each repertoire. In a later analysis, generation probabilities were computed with a VDJ recombination model fitted to out-of-frame rearrangements, and the resulting probabilities were checked against IGoR. A later analysis scored TCR-TCR, TCR-HLA and TCR-CMV co-occurrence with hypergeometric tests, applying a repertoire-size bias correction to TCR pairs. To estimate false discovery rates, a later analysis permuted the HLA or CMV assignments 20 times. In a later analysis, co-occurring TCRs were grouped with DBSCAN, and TCRdist sequence similarity was added when clustering was performed within HLA-allele-positive subsets. Co-occurrence clustering excluded repertoires with fewer than 30,000 or more than 120,000 public chains, plus five with anomalous nucleotide sharing. Sourced from immuneACCESS, this table was stored by TCRdb with only in-frame sequences that have V and J called. A share of the clones is absent; for the studies checked, an unresolved V gene accounts for under half, and the remainder has no known explanation. D and trimming come from the DNA, and the V and J calls and clone size come from that table. In this sample the table shows approximately 170,000 clones, approximately 84% of which occur a single time. Over 2.5% of the sample is taken by the ten largest.

The cohort consisted of 650 to 700 healthy bone marrow donors. At the time of sampling, every cohort member was nominally healthy, though immune exposures that went unrecorded were likely present. The donor tested CMV seropositive, placing the donor among the 289 seropositive members of the cohort. Each donor provided a peripheral blood sample, and peripheral blood mononuclear cells were used for TCR beta sequencing. The Qiagen DNeasy Blood Extraction Kit was used to extract genomic DNA from the blood cell samples. The TCR sequence derives from a young man in good health and CMV-seropositive. The rearranged chain carries TRBV9 and TRBJ2-3; TRBD2 could be the D gene, as 6 bases match. The sequenced material came from PBMCs. The CDR3 amino acid sequence is: CASSVVGRSGTDTQYF. In nucleotide form, the sequence is TGTGCCAGCAGCGTAGTGGGCAGGAGCGGGACAGATACGCAGTATTTT.